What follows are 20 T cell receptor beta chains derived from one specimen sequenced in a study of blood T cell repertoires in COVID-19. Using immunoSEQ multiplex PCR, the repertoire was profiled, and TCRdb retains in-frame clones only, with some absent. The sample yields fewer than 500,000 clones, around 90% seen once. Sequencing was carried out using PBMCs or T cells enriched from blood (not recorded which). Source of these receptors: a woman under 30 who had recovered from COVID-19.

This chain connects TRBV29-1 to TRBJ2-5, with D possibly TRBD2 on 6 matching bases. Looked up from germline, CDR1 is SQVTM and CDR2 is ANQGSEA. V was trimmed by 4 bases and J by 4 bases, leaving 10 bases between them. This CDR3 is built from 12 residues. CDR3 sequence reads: CSVVTSSETQYF. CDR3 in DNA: TGCAGCGTTGTAACTAGCTCAGAGACCCAGTACTTC.

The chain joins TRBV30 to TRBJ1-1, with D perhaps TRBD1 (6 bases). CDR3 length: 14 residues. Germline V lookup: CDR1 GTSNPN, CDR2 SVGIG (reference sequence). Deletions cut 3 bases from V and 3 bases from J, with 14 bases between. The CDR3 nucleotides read TGTGCCTGGAGGCCGACAGGTCGGGACACTGAAGCTTTCTTT. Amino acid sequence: CAWRPTGRDTEAFF.

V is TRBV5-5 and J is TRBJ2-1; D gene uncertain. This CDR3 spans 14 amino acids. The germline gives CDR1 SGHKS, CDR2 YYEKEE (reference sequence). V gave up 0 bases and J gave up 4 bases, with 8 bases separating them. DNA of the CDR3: TGTGCCAGCAGCTTGGAACTTTCTTACAATGAGCAGTTCTTC. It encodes CASSLELSYNEQFF. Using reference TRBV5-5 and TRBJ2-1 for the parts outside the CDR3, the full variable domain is DAGVTQSPTHLIKTRGQQVTLRCSPISGHKSVSWYQQVLGQGPQFIFQYYEKEERGRGNFPDRFSARQFPNYSSELNVNALLLGDSALYLCASSLELSYNEQFFGPGTRLTVL.

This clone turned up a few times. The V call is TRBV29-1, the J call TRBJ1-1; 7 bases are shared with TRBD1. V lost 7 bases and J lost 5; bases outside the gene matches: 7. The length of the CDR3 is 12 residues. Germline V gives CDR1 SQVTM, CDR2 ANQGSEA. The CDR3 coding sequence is TGCAGCGCCGGAACAGGGGAGACTGAAGCTTTCTTT. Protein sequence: CSAGTGETEAFF.

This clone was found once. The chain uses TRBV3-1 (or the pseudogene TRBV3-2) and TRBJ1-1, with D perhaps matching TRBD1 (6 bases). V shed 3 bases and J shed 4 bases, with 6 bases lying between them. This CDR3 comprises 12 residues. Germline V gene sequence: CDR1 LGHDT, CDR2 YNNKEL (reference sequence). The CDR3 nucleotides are TGTGCCAGCAGCCAGACAGGCACTGAAGCTTTCTTT. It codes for CASSQTGTEAFF.

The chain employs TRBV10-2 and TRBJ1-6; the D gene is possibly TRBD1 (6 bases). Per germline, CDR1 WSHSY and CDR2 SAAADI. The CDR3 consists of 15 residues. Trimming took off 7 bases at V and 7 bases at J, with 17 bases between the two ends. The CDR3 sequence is CASIAGSQGNSPLHF. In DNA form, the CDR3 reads TGCGCCAGCATTGCAGGGAGTCAGGGGAATTCACCCCTCCACTTT.

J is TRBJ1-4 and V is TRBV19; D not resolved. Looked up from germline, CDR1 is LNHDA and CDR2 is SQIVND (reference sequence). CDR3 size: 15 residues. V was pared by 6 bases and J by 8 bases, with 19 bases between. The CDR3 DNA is TGTGCCAGTAGCCTTAAGGGCGGACGAGGGGAAAAACTGTTTTTT. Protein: CASSLKGGRGEKLFF.

This chain's CDR3 is CASSLGLASNEQFF. CDR3 coding DNA: TGTGCCAGCAGCTTGGGACTAGCTAGCAATGAGCAGTTCTTC. The chain joins TRBV5-6 to TRBJ2-1; TRBD2 aligns across 7 bases. Trimming cost V 0 bases and J 6 bases; bases outside gene matches: 3. The V gene's germline CDR1 is SGHDT and CDR2 YYEEEE. The CDR3 has 14 residues.

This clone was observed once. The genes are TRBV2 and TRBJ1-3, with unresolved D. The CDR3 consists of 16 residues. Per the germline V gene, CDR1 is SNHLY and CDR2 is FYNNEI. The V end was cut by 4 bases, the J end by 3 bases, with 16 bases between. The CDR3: CASSASGGLFGNTIYF. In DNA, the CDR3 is TGTGCCAGCAGTGCCTCGGGAGGGCTATTTGGAAACACCATATATTTT.

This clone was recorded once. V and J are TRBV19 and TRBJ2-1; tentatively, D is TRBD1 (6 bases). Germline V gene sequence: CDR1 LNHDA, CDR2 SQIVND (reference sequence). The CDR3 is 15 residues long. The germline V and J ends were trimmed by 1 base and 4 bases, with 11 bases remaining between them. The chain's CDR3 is CASSIGAGVYNEQFF. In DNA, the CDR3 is TGTGCCAGTAGTATAGGGGCAGGGGTATACAATGAGCAGTTCTTC.

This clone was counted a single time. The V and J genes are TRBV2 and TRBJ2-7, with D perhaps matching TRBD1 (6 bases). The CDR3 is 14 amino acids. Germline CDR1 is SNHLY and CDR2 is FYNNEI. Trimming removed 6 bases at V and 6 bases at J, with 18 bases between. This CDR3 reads CASRSHRAGVEQYF. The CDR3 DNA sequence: TGTGCCAGCAGGAGTCACAGGGCAGGGGTCGAGCAGTACTTC.

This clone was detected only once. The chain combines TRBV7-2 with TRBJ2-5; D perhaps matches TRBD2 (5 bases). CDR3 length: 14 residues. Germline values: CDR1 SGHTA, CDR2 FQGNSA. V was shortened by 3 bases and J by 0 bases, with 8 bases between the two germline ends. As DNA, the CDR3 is TGTGCCAGCAGCTTTTCCGGGGACCAAGAGACCCAGTACTTC. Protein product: CASSFSGDQETQYF.

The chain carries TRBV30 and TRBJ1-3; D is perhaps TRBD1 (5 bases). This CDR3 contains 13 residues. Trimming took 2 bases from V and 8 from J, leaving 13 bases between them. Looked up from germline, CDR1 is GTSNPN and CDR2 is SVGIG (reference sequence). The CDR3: CAWSRGGRDTIYF. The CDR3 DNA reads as TGTGCCTGGAGTAGGGGCGGTCGGGACACCATATATTTT.

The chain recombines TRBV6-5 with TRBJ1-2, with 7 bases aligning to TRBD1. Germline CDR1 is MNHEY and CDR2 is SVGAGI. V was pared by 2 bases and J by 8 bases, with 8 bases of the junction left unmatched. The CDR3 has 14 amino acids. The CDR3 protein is CASSYEGAYGGYTF. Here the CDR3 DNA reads TGTGCCAGCAGTTACGAGGGGGCTTACGGAGGCTACACCTTC.

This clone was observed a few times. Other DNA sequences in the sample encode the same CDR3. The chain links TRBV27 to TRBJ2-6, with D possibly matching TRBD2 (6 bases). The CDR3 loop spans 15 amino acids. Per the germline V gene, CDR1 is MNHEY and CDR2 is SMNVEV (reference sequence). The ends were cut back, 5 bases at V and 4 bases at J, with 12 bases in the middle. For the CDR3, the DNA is TGTGCCAGCAGTCCGGGAGTTCCCGGGGCCAACGTCCTGACTTTC. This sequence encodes CASSPGVPGANVLTF.

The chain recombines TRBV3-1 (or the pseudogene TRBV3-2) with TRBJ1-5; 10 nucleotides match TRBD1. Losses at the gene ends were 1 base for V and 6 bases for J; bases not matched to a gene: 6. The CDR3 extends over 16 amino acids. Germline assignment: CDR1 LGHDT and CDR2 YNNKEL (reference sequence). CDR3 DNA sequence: TGTGCCAGCAGCCAAGCCAATGGACAGGGGGGTCAGCCCCAGCATTTT. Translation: CASSQANGQGGQPQHF.

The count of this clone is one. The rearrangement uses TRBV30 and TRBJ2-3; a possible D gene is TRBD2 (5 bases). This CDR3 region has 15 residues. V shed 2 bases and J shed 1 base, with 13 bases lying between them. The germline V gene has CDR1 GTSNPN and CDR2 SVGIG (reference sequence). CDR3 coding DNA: TGTGCCTGGAGTAGACTATCCCTGGGCACAGATACGCAGTATTTT. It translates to CAWSRLSLGTDTQYF. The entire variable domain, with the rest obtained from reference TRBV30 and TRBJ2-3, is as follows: SQTIHQWPATLVQPVGSPLSLECTVEGTSNPNLYWYRQAAGRGLQLLFYSVGIGQISSEVPQNLSASRPQDRQFILSSKKLLLSDSGFYLCAWSRLSLGTDTQYFGPGTRLTVL.

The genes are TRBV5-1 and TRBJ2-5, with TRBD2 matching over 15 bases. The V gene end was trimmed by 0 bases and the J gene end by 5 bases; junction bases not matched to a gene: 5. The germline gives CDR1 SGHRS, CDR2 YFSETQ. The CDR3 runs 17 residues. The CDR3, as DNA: TGCGCCAGCAGCTTGGGGACTAGCGGGGGGGCCGAGGAGACCCAGTACTTC. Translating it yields CASSLGTSGGAEETQYF.

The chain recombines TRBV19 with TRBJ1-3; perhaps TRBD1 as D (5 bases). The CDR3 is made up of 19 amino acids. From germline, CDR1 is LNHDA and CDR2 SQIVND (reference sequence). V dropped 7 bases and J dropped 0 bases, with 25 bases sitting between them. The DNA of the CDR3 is TGTGCCAGTAACTCGCGGGACGCGCCGGCTTTCCCCTCTGGAAACACCATATATTTT. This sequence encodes CASNSRDAPAFPSGNTIYF.

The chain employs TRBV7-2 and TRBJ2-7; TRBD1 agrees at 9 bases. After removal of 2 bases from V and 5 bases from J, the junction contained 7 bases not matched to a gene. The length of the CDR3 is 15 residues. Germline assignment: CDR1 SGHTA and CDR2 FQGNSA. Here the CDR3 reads CASSLTGTGIHEQYF. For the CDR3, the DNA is TGTGCCAGCAGCTTAACCGGGACAGGGATCCACGAGCAGTACTTC.